This entry describes one T cell receptor beta chain. Its antigen is not known. The data belong to a study of graft-versus-host responses after intestinal transplantation. Some clones are missing from TCRdb's copy, which holds only in-frame ones; the method was immunoSEQ multiplex PCR. The sample lists about 94,000 clones, roughly 90% occurring once. This CDR3 contains 16 residues. Per the germline V gene, CDR1 is SGDLS and CDR2 is YYNGEE. V was pared by 4 bases and J by 0 bases, with 9 bases of the junction left unmatched. This sequence was found in a human donor who received an intestinal transplant. The sequencing used unstimulated CD8+ T cells sorted from spleen or lymph node cells, collected before intestinal transplant. The chain combines TRBV9 with TRBJ2-7; 8 nucleotides agree with TRBD1. The chain's CDR3 is CASSNPRTGNSYEQYF. DNA of the CDR3: TGTGCCAGCAGCAACCCAAGGACAGGGAACTCCTACGAGCAGTACTTC.